This TCR beta chain appears in the sequencing data of a study of CD8 T cells in Susac syndrome. Study-wide results and limits: TCR sequencing and HLA analysis covered a relatively small number of individuals.

Germline lookup yields CDR1 SNHLY and CDR2 FYNNEI. Trimming removed 8 bases from V and 1 base from J, with 15 bases in between. The CDR3 spans 15 residues. The authors reverse transcribed roughly 0.5 to 1 ug RNA with random hexamers. The CDR3 of TCR beta was amplified by immunoSEQ multiplex PCR across 54 Vbeta and 13 Jbeta. TCRdb reanalysed the immunoSEQ multiplex PCR reads using MiXCR and keeps one entry per CDR3 protein. The data show 40,000 to 60,000 distinct CDR3 sequences, just over 90% seen once. For this clonotype: Its specificity is not known.

The study used treatment-naive patients who had stable or active relapsing-remitting disease as multiple sclerosis controls. The TEMRA cells underwent FACS enrichment, while the CD8+ and CD4+ T cells underwent negative isolation. The gene calls are TRBV2 and TRBJ1-5; TRBD1 is a possible D gene (5 bases). Source material: CD8+ T cells from PBMCs. The TCR sequence derives from a human donor with multiple sclerosis. The CDR3 spells CASVELGGSNQPQHF. CDR3 DNA: TGTGCCAGCGTGGAACTGGGGGGAAGCAATCAGCCCCAGCATTTT.